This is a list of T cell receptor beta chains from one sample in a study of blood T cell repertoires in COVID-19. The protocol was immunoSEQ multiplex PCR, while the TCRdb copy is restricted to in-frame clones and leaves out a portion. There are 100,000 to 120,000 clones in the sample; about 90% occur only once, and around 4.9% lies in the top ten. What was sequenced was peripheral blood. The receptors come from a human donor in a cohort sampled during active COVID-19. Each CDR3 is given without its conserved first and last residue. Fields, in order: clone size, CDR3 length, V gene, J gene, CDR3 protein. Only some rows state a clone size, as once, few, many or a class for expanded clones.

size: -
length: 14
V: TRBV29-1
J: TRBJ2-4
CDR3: SVRTGVGVAKNIQY

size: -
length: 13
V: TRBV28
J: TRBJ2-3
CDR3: ASWTSGWRTDTQY

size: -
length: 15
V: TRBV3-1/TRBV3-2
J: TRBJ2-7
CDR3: ASSPPARTTSSYEQY

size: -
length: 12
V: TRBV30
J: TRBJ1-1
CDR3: AWSVIGGSTEAF

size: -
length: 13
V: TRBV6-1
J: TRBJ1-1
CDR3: ASSEQPQGHTEAF

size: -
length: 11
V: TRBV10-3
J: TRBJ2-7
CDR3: AITATSQGEQY

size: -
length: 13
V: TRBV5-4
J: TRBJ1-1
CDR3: ASSTKQGPNTEAF

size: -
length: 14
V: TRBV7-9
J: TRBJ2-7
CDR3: ASSLGDSSLSYEQY

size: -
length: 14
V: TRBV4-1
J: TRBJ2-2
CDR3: ASSQVSLRGTGELF

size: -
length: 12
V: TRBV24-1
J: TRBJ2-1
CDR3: ATSDTLAGNEQF

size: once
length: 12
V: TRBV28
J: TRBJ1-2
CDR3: ASRGQGLNYGYT

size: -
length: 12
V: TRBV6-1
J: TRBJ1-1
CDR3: ASSEDRGDTEAF

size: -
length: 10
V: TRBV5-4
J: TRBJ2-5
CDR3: ASRLAEETQY

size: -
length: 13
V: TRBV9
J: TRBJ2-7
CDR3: ASSKGQGSSYEQY

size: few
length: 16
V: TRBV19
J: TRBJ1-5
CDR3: ASRPPGQGALSYQPQH

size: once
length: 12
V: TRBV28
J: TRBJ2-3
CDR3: ASSPRAGSDTQY

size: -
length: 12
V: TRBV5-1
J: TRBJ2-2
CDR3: ASSRGEGTGELF

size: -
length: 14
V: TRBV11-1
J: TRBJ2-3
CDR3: ASSLVGPGLTDTQY

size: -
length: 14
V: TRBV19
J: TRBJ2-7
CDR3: ASSQIGGTHEFQQY

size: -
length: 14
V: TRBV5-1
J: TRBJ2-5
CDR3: ASSSRLAGAQETQY

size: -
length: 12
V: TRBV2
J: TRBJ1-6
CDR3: ASSESRTGGLLH

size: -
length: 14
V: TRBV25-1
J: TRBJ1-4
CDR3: ASSPDRAERGEKLF

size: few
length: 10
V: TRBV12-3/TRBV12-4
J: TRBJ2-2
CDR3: ASSPGPGELF

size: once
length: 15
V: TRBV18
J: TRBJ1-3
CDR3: ASSLPGQGVTGNTIY

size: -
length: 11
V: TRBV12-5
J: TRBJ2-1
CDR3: ASGFRVGNEQF

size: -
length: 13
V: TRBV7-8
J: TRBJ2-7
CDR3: ASSLVQGGSYEQY

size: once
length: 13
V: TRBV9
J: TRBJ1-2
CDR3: ASSSNPGTSYGYT

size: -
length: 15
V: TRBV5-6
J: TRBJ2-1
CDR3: ASSLDLTANSYNEQF

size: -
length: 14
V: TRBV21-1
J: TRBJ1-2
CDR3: ASSKVLLQGCYGYT

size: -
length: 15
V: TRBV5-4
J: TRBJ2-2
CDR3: ASSEGTDVANTGELF

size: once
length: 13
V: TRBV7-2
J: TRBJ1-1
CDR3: ASSLGQGWYTEAF

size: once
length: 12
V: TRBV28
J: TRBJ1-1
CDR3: ASSEIQGGTEAF

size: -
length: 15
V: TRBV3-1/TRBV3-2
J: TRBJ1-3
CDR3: ASSQGATASSGNTIY

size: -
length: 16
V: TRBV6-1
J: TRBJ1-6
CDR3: ASSELTQGQGYNSPLH

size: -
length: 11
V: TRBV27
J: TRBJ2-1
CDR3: ATGGASYNEQF

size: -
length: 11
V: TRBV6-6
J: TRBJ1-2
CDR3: ASSMDRGPGYT

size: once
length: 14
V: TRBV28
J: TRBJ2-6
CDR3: ASSPRFPSGANVLT

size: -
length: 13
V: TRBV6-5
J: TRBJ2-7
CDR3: ASSYSDRGAYEQY

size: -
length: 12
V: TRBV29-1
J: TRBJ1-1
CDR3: SVERGSADTEAF

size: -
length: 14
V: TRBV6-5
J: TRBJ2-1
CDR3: ASSYSGTGYYNEQF

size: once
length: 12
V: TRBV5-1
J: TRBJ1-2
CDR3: ASRPGQETYGYT

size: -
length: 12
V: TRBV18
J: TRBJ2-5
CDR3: ASSPRTGKETQY

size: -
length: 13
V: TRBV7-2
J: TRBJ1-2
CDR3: ASSLQGALPYGYT

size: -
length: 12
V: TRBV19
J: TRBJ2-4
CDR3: ASSIGLAKNIQY

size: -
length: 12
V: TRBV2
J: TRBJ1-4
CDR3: ASSTGTGDEKLF

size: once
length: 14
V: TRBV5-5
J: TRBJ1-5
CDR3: ASSPKQGNSNQPQH

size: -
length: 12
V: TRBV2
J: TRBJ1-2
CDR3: ASDRGANNYDYT

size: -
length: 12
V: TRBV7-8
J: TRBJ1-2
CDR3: ASSSRPPAEGYT

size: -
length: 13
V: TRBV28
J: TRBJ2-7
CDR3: ASSRTDRVRHEQY

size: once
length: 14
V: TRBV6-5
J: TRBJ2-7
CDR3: ASSYEGVGGPYEQY

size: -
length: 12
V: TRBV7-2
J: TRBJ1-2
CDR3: ASSSGTGPIGYT

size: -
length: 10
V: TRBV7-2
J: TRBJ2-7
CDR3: ASSTSSYEQY

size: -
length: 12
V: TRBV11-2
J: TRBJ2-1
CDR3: ASSLEPGYNEQF

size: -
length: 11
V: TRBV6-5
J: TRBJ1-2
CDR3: ASSYQGDYGYT